Sequencing of this T cell receptor (beta chain) was carried out in a study of Graves' ophthalmopathy and Graves' hyperthyroidism. Amplification of TCR beta CDR3 regions used RNA transcripts. Scientists carried out first-round RT-PCR using HTBI primers and then a second-round multiplex PCR. TCRdb processed the multiplex PCR reads anew with MiXCR; each CDR3 protein has one entry. There are 400,000 to 450,000 distinct CDR3 sequences in the sample; around 21% occur only once, and 2.5% to 3% lies in the top ten. Material: peripheral blood. This receptor was identified in a woman between 18 and 29 years old with stable Graves' hyperthyroidism.

CDR3 loop: CASSFEVGNQPQHF. CDR3 sequence (DNA): TGTGCCAGCAGTTTTGAGGTTGGCAATCAGCCCCAGCATTTT. The chain combines TRBV12-3 or TRBV12-4 with TRBJ1-5; no firm D call. The CDR3 contains 14 residues. The V end lost 3 bases, the J end lost 2 bases, and 8 bases lay between the germline ends.